This T cell receptor beta chain was documented in a study of blood T cell repertoires in COVID-19. The overall study: Both acute and convalescent COVID-19 samples were obtained from the United States, Italy and Spain. The analysed material was cDNA or gDNA that came from T cells, B-cell-depleted T cells, or PBMCs.

Original processing methods: Amplified reference gene primers provided the basis for estimating nucleated cell counts. TCRdb's copy holds only in-frame clones and misses some; the assay was immunoSEQ multiplex PCR. V, J and clone size reflect that table, while D and trimming were determined from the DNA. The sample has 200,000 to 250,000 clones, roughly 80% seen once. From germline, CDR1 is LGHDT and CDR2 YNNKEL (reference sequence). J lost 6 bases, V lost 1 base, and 7 bases had no gene match. The CDR3 runs to 15 residues. The chain is built from TRBV3-1 (or the pseudogene TRBV3-2) and TRBJ2-3; 7 bases fit TRBD2. The clonotype comes from a woman older than 75 with acute or convalescent COVID-19. The sample comprised peripheral blood. CDR3 residues: CASSQGGLVRDTQYF. The CDR3 bases are TGTGCCAGCAGCCAAGGAGGACTAGTTCGCGATACGCAGTATTTT.